The 24 T cell receptor beta chains in this list originate from one sample, sequenced in a study of PD-1 blockade in classical Hodgkin lymphoma. Only in-frame clones appear in the TCRdb table, and some are missing; sequencing was by immunoSEQ multiplex PCR. The sample holds about 15,000 clones, around four fifths seen once. Patients all relapsed after autologous stem cell transplantation, and there was variation in brentuximab vedotin exposure. Starting with thawed PBMCs, CD4+ T cells were purified by magnetic negative selection. The input for sequencing was CD4+ T cells from blood, taken at baseline. These receptors were obtained from a human donor with classical Hodgkin lymphoma.

V is TRBV7-9 and J is TRBJ1-1, with unresolved D. The V gene lost 1 base and the J gene lost 1 base, with 4 bases spanning the gap. The CDR3 spans 13 residues. Germline loops: CDR1 SEHNR, CDR2 FQNEAQ (reference sequence). The CDR3 bases are TGTGCCAGCAGCTTAGGGCAGAACACTGAAGCTTTCTTT. Translation gives CASSLGQNTEAFF.

This chain connects TRBV7-9 to TRBJ2-7; 7 bases agree with TRBD2. The germline V gene encodes CDR1 SEHNR and CDR2 FQNEAQ (reference sequence). The V segment lost 1 base and the J segment 5 bases; nucleotides outside the gene matches: 5. The CDR3 has 14 residues. The CDR3 DNA reads as TGTGCCAGCAGCTTAGGCGGGAGTACCCACGAGCAGTACTTC. It codes for CASSLGGSTHEQYF.

V and J are TRBV5-4 and TRBJ1-5, with 7 nucleotides matching TRBD1. Per germline, CDR1 SGHNT and CDR2 YYREEE (reference sequence). This CDR3 comprises 16 residues. The V and J ends lost 4 bases and 4 bases, in that order; junction bases with no gene match: 11. CDR3 loop: CASSLRTGSTNQPQHF. DNA for the CDR3: TGTGCCAGCAGCCTTCGGACAGGCTCGACGAATCAGCCCCAGCATTTT.

This chain uses TRBV10-3 with TRBJ2-5, with D possibly matching TRBD2 (6 bases). The CDR3 runs 10 residues. CDR1 is ENHRY, CDR2 SYGVKD, per germline. Between the trimmed V and J ends, which lost 10 bases and 5 bases, there was a span of 8 bases. For the CDR3, the DNA is TGTGCCACCGGAGGGGAGACCCAGTACTTC. Protein product: CATGGETQYF.

V and J are TRBV10-3 and TRBJ2-3, with 7 bases aligning to TRBD2. Per the germline V gene, CDR1 is ENHRY and CDR2 is SYGVKD. V lost 2 bases and J lost 3; bases outside the gene matches: 11. The CDR3 length is 17 residues. CDR3 in DNA: TGTGCCATCAGTGAGAGACCTCGGGGCGGGGGTACAGATACGCAGTATTTT. It yields the protein CAISERPRGGGTDTQYF.

The chain links TRBV5-8 to TRBJ2-3; 7 bases align to TRBD1. V trimming: 2 bases; J trimming: 0 bases; junction bases outside the gene matches: 3. From germline, CDR1 is SGHTS and CDR2 YDEGEE. This CDR3 region has 15 residues. The CDR3 DNA is TGTGCCAGCAGCTTCGAGGGGGCCAGCACAGATACGCAGTATTTT. Translation: CASSFEGASTDTQYF. The full variable domain, rest sourced from reference TRBV5-8 and TRBJ2-3, is EAGVTQSPTHLIKTRGQQATLRCSPISGHTSVYWYQQALGLGLQFLLWYDEGEERNRGNFPPRFSGRQFPNYSSELNVNALELEDSALYLCASSFEGASTDTQYFGPGTRLTVL.

The rearrangement links TRBV28 to TRBJ2-7, with a possible D match to TRBD2 (6 bases). CDR3 length: 14 amino acids. Per the germline V gene, CDR1 is MDHEN and CDR2 is SYDVKM. The V end was cut by 6 bases, the J end by 1 base, with 13 bases between. For the CDR3, the DNA is TGTGCCAGCAGGCCGATGGGGGGATCCTACGAGCAGTACTTC. Translation gives CASRPMGGSYEQYF.

The genes are TRBV2 and TRBJ1-1, with D hard to call. Trimming pared 5 bases from V and 3 bases from J, leaving 10 bases between. The CDR3 totals 13 residues. Germline V CDR1 and CDR2: SNHLY, FYNNEI. The CDR3 DNA follows: TGTGCCAGCAGTTTCGAGACGGACACTGAAGCTTTCTTT. It is translated as CASSFETDTEAFF. Combining the CDR3 with reference TRBV2 and TRBJ1-1 gives the whole variable domain EPEVTQTPSHQVTQMGQEVILRCVPISNHLYFYWYRQILGQKVEFLVSFYNNEISEKSEIFDDQFSVERPDGSNFTLKIRSTKLEDSAMYFCASSFETDTEAFFGQGTRLTVV.

The J gene is TRBJ2-7, the V gene TRBV9; 7 nucleotides line up with TRBD2. The V gene's germline CDR1 is SGDLS and CDR2 YYNGEE. The V and J ends lost 0 bases and 4 bases, in that order; junction bases with no gene match: 4. CDR3 length equals 14 residues. The CDR3: CASSVGGGRYEQYF. The CDR3 DNA sequence: TGTGCCAGCAGCGTAGGGGGGGGAAGGTACGAGCAGTACTTC.

The chain combines TRBV9 with TRBJ2-7; 8 bases agree with TRBD1. The CDR3 has 15 amino acids. J lost 3 bases, V lost 1 base, and 6 bases had no gene match. Germline V gene sequence: CDR1 SGDLS, CDR2 YYNGEE. In nucleotides, the CDR3 is TGTGCCAGCAGCGTACAGGCAGGGGGCATCTACGAGCAGTACTTC. Translated, it gives CASSVQAGGIYEQYF.

The chain combines TRBV5-4 with TRBJ1-1; 7 bases match TRBD1. This CDR3 contains 15 residues. Germline CDR1 SGHNT, CDR2 YYREEE (reference sequence). The V segment lost 1 base and the J segment 6 bases; nucleotides outside the gene matches: 9. The CDR3 spells CASSLLGGPLPEAFF. CDR3 nucleotide sequence: TGTGCCAGCAGCTTGCTAGGGGGCCCCCTACCTGAAGCTTTCTTT.

The table lists this clone with a count of one. The rearrangement links TRBV7-8 to TRBJ2-1; TRBD2 agrees at 14 bases. The germline CDR1 and CDR2 sequences are SGHVS and FQNEAQ. J lost 8 bases, V lost 7 bases, and 10 bases had no gene match. The CDR3 sequence is 16 residues long. This CDR3 reads CASTAGLAGGYYEQFF. Here the CDR3 DNA reads TGTGCCAGCACCGCAGGACTAGCGGGGGGCTATTATGAGCAGTTCTTC.

The rearrangement links TRBV4-2 to TRBJ2-5; TRBD2 matches at 13 bases. V lost 2 bases and J lost 3; bases outside the gene matches: 9. This CDR3 is built from 18 residues. Germline CDR1 and CDR2: LGHNA and YNFKEQ. In DNA form, the CDR3 reads TGTGCCAGCAGCCAATCACCTACTAGCGGGGGGGCGGAAGAGACCCAGTACTTC. The encoded protein is CASSQSPTSGGAEETQYF.

CDR3 bases: TGTGCCAGCAGACCTAGCGGGAGTAGATGGAATGAGCAGTTCTTC. Translating gives CASRPSGSRWNEQFF. The V gene is TRBV27, the J gene TRBJ2-1; 10 bases agree with TRBD2. Trimming took 6 bases from V and 7 from J; bases not matched to a gene: 9. Looked up from germline, CDR1 is MNHEY and CDR2 is SMNVEV (reference sequence). This CDR3 spans 15 amino acids.

J is TRBJ1-1 and V is TRBV18, with no clear D. Germline values: CDR1 KGHSH, CDR2 LQKENI. The V end was cut by 6 bases, the J end by 3 bases, with 14 bases between. The CDR3 has 14 amino acids. The CDR3 DNA follows: TGTGCCAGCTCCTCCCAGTCCCGGGACACTGAAGCTTTCTTT. Translation: CASSSQSRDTEAFF.

This chain connects TRBV6-5 to TRBJ2-7; 9 nucleotides line up with TRBD2. The CDR3 covers 16 residues. Germline V gene data show CDR1 as MNHEY and CDR2 as SVGAGI. J gave up 3 bases and V 2 bases, and 8 bases lay outside the gene matches. CDR3 DNA: TGTGCCAGCAGTTACCCCCGGACTAGCGATAACTACGAGCAGTACTTC. It specifies CASSYPRTSDNYEQYF.

The chain recombines TRBV9 with TRBJ2-2, with TRBD2 matching 7 bases. Germline lookup yields CDR1 SGDLS and CDR2 YYNGEE. With V trimmed by 7 bases and J by 6 bases, 9 bases remained unmatched. The CDR3 has 14 amino acids. The CDR3 DNA is TGTGCCAGCCATAGCGGGCCTACACCCGGGGAGCTGTTTTTT. Protein product: CASHSGPTPGELFF. Full variable domain (outside the CDR3, taken from reference TRBV9 and TRBJ2-2): DSGVTQTPKHLITATGQRVTLRCSPRSGDLSVYWYQQSLDQGLQFLIQYYNGEERAKGNILERFSAQQFPDLHSELNLSSLELGDSALYFCASHSGPTPGELFFGEGSRLTVL.

This chain uses TRBV10-3 with TRBJ1-1; 11 bases fit TRBD1. There are 13 residues in the CDR3. The junction had 0 bases not matched to a gene; V was cut back by 8 bases and J by 1 base. Germline V gene data show CDR1 as ENHRY and CDR2 as SYGVKD. In nucleotides, the CDR3 is TGTGCCATCGGGACAGGGGGGAACACTGAAGCTTTCTTT. Its translation: CAIGTGGNTEAFF.

The chain has TRBV19 and TRBJ2-1, with 8 bases identical to TRBD2. The germline V gene encodes CDR1 LNHDA and CDR2 SQIVND (reference sequence). This CDR3 spans 18 amino acids. With V trimmed by 2 bases and J by 2 bases, 11 bases remained unmatched. The CDR3 DNA follows: TGTGCCAGTAGTATAAGCCCTTTCGCAGCGGGAGCCTACAATGAGCAGTTCTTC. Protein product: CASSISPFAAGAYNEQFF.

The V call is TRBV9, the J call TRBJ2-2; D not resolved. The germline V gene encodes CDR1 SGDLS and CDR2 YYNGEE. V lost 0 bases to trimming and J lost 7 bases, with 4 bases between them. The CDR3 totals 12 residues. This chain's CDR3 is CASSVVGGELFF. The CDR3 region has the DNA TGTGCCAGCAGCGTAGTAGGCGGGGAGCTGTTTTTT.

In its sample, this clone was seen once. The chain joins TRBV10-3 to TRBJ1-2, with 10 bases that match TRBD1. The CDR3 runs 16 residues. Unmatched junction bases numbered 12, after V lost 5 bases and J lost 6 bases. CDR1 is ENHRY and CDR2 is SYGVKD in the germline V gene. CDR3: CAISIQTGTGVHGYTF. The DNA for the CDR3 is TGTGCCATCAGTATACAAACCGGGACAGGGGTCCATGGCTACACCTTC.

The chain employs TRBV11-2 and TRBJ1-2; a possible D gene is TRBD1 (6 bases). The CDR3 contains 15 residues. CDR1 and CDR2 (germline): SGHAT, FQNNGV. Trimming shortened V by 5 bases and J by 4 bases, and 17 bases separated the two germline ends. Here the CDR3 reads CASSPRGGLGYGYTF. The CDR3, as DNA: TGTGCCAGCAGCCCCCGGGGGGGCCTTGGCTATGGCTACACCTTC.

This clone appeared a single time. V usage is TRBV19 and J usage is TRBJ2-2; D is unclear. This CDR3 region has 16 residues. Trimming shortened V by 1 base and J by 1 base, and 10 bases separated the two germline ends. Germline CDR1 is LNHDA and CDR2 is SQIVND (reference sequence). The CDR3 is CASSIGAQRNTGELFF. CDR3 in DNA: TGTGCCAGTAGTATAGGCGCCCAGCGGAACACCGGGGAGCTGTTTTTT.

The rearrangement links TRBV7-2 to TRBJ2-7; D unresolved. This CDR3 region has 14 residues. The V gene lost 2 bases and the J gene lost 1 base, with 9 bases spanning the gap. Germline V gives CDR1 SGHTA, CDR2 FQGNSA. CDR3 residues: CASSLTTISYEQYF. CDR3 bases: TGTGCCAGCAGCTTAACTACCATTTCCTACGAGCAGTACTTC.